A selection of T cell receptor beta chains follows, all from one sample in a study of blood T cell repertoires in COVID-19. Here immunoSEQ multiplex PCR was the method, and the copy in TCRdb shows in-frame clones only, minus some. The repertoire consists of about 350,000 clones, with approximately 91% occurring once and the leading ten covering over 1%. The sample was PBMCs or T cells enriched from blood (not recorded which). Every receptor here comes from a woman younger than 45 who had been exposed to COVID-19. Both conserved end residues are part of each CDR3. A D gene is named only where the DNA matches it firmly. A clone size is listed for some rows: how often the clone was seen (once, few, many), or a class if it is expanded.

>TRBJ2-1|TRBV4-2|-|-|18
CASSQAPIQGLTYNEQFF
TGTGCCAGCAGCCAAGCCCCCATACAGGGCCTAACCTACAATGAGCAGTTCTTC
>TRBJ1-2|TRBV7-9|-|-|14
CASSLTNPGGGYTF
TGTGCCAGCAGCTTAACCAACCCGGGAGGTGGCTACACCTTC
>TRBJ2-6|TRBV19|TRBD2|-|19
CASSMLSGGLPSGANVLTF
TGTGCCAGTAGTATGTTATCGGGAGGCCTACCCTCTGGGGCCAACGTCCTGACTTTC
>TRBJ1-5|TRBV5-6|TRBD1|-|17
CASSFRRQGIGNQPQHF
TGTGCCAGCAGCTTTCGCCGACAGGGTATTGGCAATCAGCCCCAGCATTTT
>TRBJ1-2|TRBV3-1/TRBV3-2|-|-|15
CASTRKAARATGYTF
TGTGCCAGCACGCGAAAGGCCGCCAGGGCTACTGGCTACACCTTC
>TRBJ1-3|TRBV5-1|TRBD1|-|15
CASSIRQGFGNTIYF
TGCGCCAGCAGCATACGACAGGGCTTTGGAAACACCATATATTTT
>TRBJ2-5|TRBV7-3|-|-|13
CASSSGQQETQYF
TGTGCCAGCAGCTCCGGACAGCAAGAGACCCAGTACTTC
>TRBJ2-1|TRBV2|TRBD1|-|14
CASSEEDRDNEQFF
TGTGCCAGCAGTGAAGAGGACAGGGACAATGAGCAGTTCTTC
>TRBJ1-6|TRBV5-1|-|-|13
CASSLGEYSPLHF
TGCGCCAGCAGCTTAGGGGAATATTCACCCCTCCACTTT
>TRBJ2-7|TRBV27|TRBD1|-|13
CASSFGRGREQYF
TGTGCCAGCAGTTTCGGCAGGGGGCGGGAGCAGTACTTC
>TRBJ1-1|TRBV6-1|-|-|17
CASSETSREGGAAEAFF
TGTGCCAGCAGTGAAACGTCCCGGGAGGGAGGGGCCGCTGAAGCTTTCTTT
>TRBJ2-1|TRBV3-1/TRBV3-2|TRBD2|few|16
CASSLGLAGDYNEQFF
TGTGCCAGCAGCCTTGGACTAGCGGGAGATTACAATGAGCAGTTCTTC
>TRBJ2-7|TRBV9|-|once|15
CASSPIASSSYEQYF
TGTGCCAGCAGCCCCATAGCGTCTAGCTCCTACGAGCAGTACTTC
>TRBJ1-5|TRBV7-6|-|-|14
CASSPGYGNQPQHF
TGTGCCAGCAGCCCGGGGTACGGCAATCAGCCCCAGCATTTT
>TRBJ1-5|TRBV9|-|few|15
CASSVAGGLLEPQHF
TGTGCCAGCAGCGTAGCTGGGGGACTCTTGGAGCCCCAGCATTTT
>TRBJ2-3|TRBV2|-|-|12
CASKLGTDTQYF
TGTGCCAGCAAACTTGGCACAGATACGCAGTATTTT
>TRBJ2-1|TRBV9|TRBD2|-|14
CASSVGTSVAEQFF
TGTGCCAGCAGCGTCGGGACTAGCGTGGCTGAGCAGTTCTTC
>TRBJ2-2|TRBV6-4|-|-|15
CASSESAANTGELFF
TGTGCCAGCAGTGAGTCGGCGGCGAACACCGGGGAGCTGTTTTTT
>TRBJ1-4|TRBV28|TRBD1|-|18
CASSLGGTGGIGNEKLFF
TGTGCCAGCAGTCTTGGGGGGACAGGGGGCATAGGTAATGAAAAACTGTTTTTT
>TRBJ2-3|TRBV10-3|TRBD2|-|16
CAISEFEGGGTDTQYF
TGTGCCATCAGTGAGTTCGAGGGAGGGGGCACAGATACGCAGTATTTT
>TRBJ1-1|TRBV10-2|TRBD1|-|15
CASSRDRGQNTEAFF
TGCGCCAGCAGCCGGGACAGGGGACAGAACACTGAAGCTTTCTTT
>TRBJ2-7|TRBV28|TRBD1|-|13
CASSLLGQGGQYF
TGTGCCAGCAGTTTATTGGGACAGGGAGGACAGTACTTC
>TRBJ1-5|TRBV7-3|-|-|13
CASSLTESSPQHF
TGTGCCAGCAGCTTAACAGAAAGCTCGCCCCAGCATTTT
>TRBJ1-6|TRBV7-3|TRBD1|-|17
CASSLDPPGTGVSPLHF
TGTGCCAGCAGCTTAGATCCCCCCGGGACAGGGGTTTCACCCCTCCACTTT
>TRBJ2-7|TRBV5-1|TRBD1|-|16
CASSFTGTGGFYEQYF
TGCGCCAGCAGCTTTACCGGGACAGGGGGGTTCTACGAGCAGTACTTC
>TRBJ2-1|TRBV4-2|-|-|18
CASSQEGQSLGTYNEQFF
TGTGCCAGCAGCCAAGAAGGGCAGTCACTTGGGACATACAATGAGCAGTTCTTC
>TRBJ2-7|TRBV9|TRBD1|once|14
CASSPGQGFSEQYF
TGTGCCAGCAGCCCGGGACAGGGGTTTTCCGAGCAGTACTTC
>TRBJ1-5|TRBV4-1|-|-|13
CASSQDPYQPQHF
TGCGCCAGCAGCCAAGACCCTTATCAGCCCCAGCATTTT
>TRBJ1-4|TRBV24-1|TRBD1|few|11
CATGDRRKLFF
TGTGCCACCGGGGACAGACGCAAACTGTTTTTT
>TRBJ1-4|TRBV6-5|-|-|12
CASSWRAEKLFF
TGTGCCAGCAGTTGGAGGGCTGAAAAACTGTTTTTT
>TRBJ2-7|TRBV7-2|TRBD2|-|19
CASSLYPGLAGFYSYEQYF
TGTGCCAGCAGCTTATACCCGGGACTAGCGGGCTTCTACTCCTACGAGCAGTACTTC
>TRBJ2-2|TRBV27|TRBD2|-|15
CASTSGRAHTGELFF
TGTGCCAGCACCAGCGGGAGGGCCCACACCGGGGAGCTGTTTTTT
>TRBJ2-7|TRBV2|-|-|17
CASSESLGTSIGYEQYF
TGTGCCAGCAGTGAAAGTTTGGGGACTTCAATCGGCTACGAGCAGTACTTC
>TRBJ1-1|TRBV6-1|-|-|13
CASSDQANTEAFF
TGTGCCAGCAGTGATCAGGCGAACACTGAAGCTTTCTTT
>TRBJ1-1|TRBV2|-|-|13
CALSVRINTEAFF
TGTGCCCTAAGTGTCCGAATTAACACTGAAGCTTTCTTT
>TRBJ1-1|TRBV28|-|-|15
CASLRGQLMNTEAFF
TGTGCCAGCCTCAGGGGCCAACTCATGAACACTGAAGCTTTCTTT
>TRBJ1-2|TRBV11-2|-|-|13
CASSLAPGRGYTF
TGTGCCAGCAGCTTAGCCCCAGGCCGTGGCTACACCTTC
>TRBJ2-1|TRBV13|TRBD2|few|15
CASSPETGTSNEQFF
TGTGCCAGCAGCCCTGAAACCGGGACTAGCAATGAGCAGTTCTTC
>TRBJ1-1|TRBV28|TRBD1|-|12
CASSLFNRGAFF
TGTGCCAGCAGTTTATTCAACAGGGGAGCTTTCTTT
>TRBJ2-2|TRBV6-4|TRBD2|-|16
CASRELAGGPGGELFF
TGTGCCAGCAGAGAATTAGCGGGAGGGCCCGGCGGGGAGCTGTTTTTT
>TRBJ2-2|TRBV5-1|TRBD1|-|16
CASSLGPGGPAGELFF
TGCGCCAGCAGCTTGGGTCCAGGGGGTCCGGCCGGGGAGCTGTTTTTT
>TRBJ1-5|TRBV28|-|-|14
CASSLEGVNQPQHF
TGTGCCAGCAGTTTAGAGGGGGTGAATCAGCCCCAGCATTTT
>TRBJ1-1|TRBV7-9|-|few|12
CASSYLPAGAFF
TGTGCCAGCAGCTATTTACCAGCGGGGGCTTTCTTT
>TRBJ2-7|TRBV27|-|-|16
CASSWGGGTYSYEQYF
TGTGCCAGCAGTTGGGGTGGCGGGACCTACTCCTACGAGCAGTACTTC
>TRBJ2-1|TRBV3-1/TRBV3-2|TRBD2|-|17
CASSQRITGGSSHEQFF
TGTGCCAGCAGCCAAAGGATAACTGGCGGGAGTAGCCATGAGCAGTTCTTC
>TRBJ2-5|TRBV5-4|-|-|13
CASSAVGGETQYF
TGTGCCAGCAGCGCGGTAGGAGGTGAGACCCAGTACTTC
>TRBJ2-5|TRBV19|-|-|14
CASSIGRLEETQYF
TGTGCCAGTAGTATAGGGCGACTGGAAGAGACCCAGTACTTC
>TRBJ1-2|TRBV27|-|-|17
CASSLFSVVRGHDGYTF
TGTGCCAGCAGTTTATTCTCTGTCGTCAGGGGTCATGATGGCTACACCTTC
>TRBJ1-5|TRBV24-1|-|-|13
CATSDTGVTPQHF
TGTGCCACCAGTGATACAGGTGTCACGCCCCAGCATTTT
>TRBJ1-5|TRBV12-3/TRBV12-4|-|-|12
CASSFGNQPQHF
TGTGCCAGCAGTTTCGGCAATCAGCCCCAGCATTTT
>TRBJ2-2|TRBV10-3|TRBD1|-|16
CAIRETGTGGTGELFF
TGTGCCATCAGGGAAACCGGGACAGGGGGCACCGGGGAGCTGTTTTTT
>TRBJ2-4|TRBV28|TRBD2|-|17
CASSLGVLAGAENIQYF
TGTGCCAGCAGTTTAGGGGTACTAGCGGGGGCCGAAAACATTCAGTACTTC